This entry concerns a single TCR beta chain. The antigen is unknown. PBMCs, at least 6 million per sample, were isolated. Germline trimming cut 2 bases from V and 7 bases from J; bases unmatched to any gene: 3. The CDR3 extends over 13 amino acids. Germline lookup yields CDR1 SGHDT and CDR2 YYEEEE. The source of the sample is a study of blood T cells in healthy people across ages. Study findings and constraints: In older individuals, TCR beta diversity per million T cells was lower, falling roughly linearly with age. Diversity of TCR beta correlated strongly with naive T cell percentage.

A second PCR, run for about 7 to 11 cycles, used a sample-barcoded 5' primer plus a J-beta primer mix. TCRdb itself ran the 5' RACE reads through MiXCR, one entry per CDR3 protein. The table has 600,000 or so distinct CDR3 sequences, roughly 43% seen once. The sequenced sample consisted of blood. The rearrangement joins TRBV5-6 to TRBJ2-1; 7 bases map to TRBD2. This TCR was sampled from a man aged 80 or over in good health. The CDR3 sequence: CASSFLGRNEQFF. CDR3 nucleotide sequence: TGTGCCAGCAGCTTTCTCGGGAGGAATGAGCAGTTCTTC. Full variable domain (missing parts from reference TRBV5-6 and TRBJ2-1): DAGVTQSPTHLIKTRGQQVTLRCSPKSGHDTVSWYQQALGQGPQFIFQYYEEEERQRGNFPDRFSGHQFPNYSSELNVNALLLGDSALYLCASSFLGRNEQFFGPGTRLTVL.